This entry describes one TCR beta chain. This record comes from a study of blood T cell repertoires in COVID-19. Germline CDR1 is SEHNR and CDR2 is FQNEAQ (reference sequence). Trimming pared 8 bases from V and 3 bases from J, leaving 10 bases between. This CDR3 spans 12 amino acids. Sequenced by immunoSEQ multiplex PCR; TCRdb stores in-frame clones only, minus some. The sample contains about 120,000 clones, 90% of which appear only once. The sequencing input was peripheral blood. This chain links TRBV7-9 with TRBJ1-1; D is ambiguous. This receptor was taken from a human donor with active COVID-19. The donor label of this sample is uncertain. Written as DNA, the CDR3 is TGTGCCAGCGGGCCAGGCGACACTGAAGCTTTCTTT. As protein: CASGPGDTEAFF.